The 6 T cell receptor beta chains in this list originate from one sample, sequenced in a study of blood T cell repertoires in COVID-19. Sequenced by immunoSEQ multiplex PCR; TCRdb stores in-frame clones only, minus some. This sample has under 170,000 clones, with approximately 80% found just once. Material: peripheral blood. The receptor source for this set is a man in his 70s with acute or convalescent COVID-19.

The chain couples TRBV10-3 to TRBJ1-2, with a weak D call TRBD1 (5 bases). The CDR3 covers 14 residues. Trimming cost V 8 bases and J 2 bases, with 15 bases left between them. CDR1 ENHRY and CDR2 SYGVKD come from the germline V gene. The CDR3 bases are TGTGCCATCTCGGGAGGCGGGGCGAACTATGGCTACACCTTC. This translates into CAISGGGANYGYTF.

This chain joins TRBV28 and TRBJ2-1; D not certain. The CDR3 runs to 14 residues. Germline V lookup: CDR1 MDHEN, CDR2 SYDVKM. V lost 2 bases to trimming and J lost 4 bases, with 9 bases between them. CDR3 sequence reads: CASSLLPGYNEQFF. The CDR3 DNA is TGTGCCAGCAGTTTACTTCCCGGGTACAATGAGCAGTTCTTC.

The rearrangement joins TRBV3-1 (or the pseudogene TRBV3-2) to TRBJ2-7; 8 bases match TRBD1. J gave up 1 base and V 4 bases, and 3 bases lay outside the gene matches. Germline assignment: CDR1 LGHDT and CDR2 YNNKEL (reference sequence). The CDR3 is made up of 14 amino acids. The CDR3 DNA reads TGTGCCAGCAGCCGGACAGGGAGGTCCTACGAGCAGTACTTC. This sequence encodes CASSRTGRSYEQYF.

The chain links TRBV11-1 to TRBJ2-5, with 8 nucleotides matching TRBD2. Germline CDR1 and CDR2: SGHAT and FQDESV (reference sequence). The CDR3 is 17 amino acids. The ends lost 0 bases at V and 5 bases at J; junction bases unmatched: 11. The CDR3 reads CASSLAIDGGARETQYF. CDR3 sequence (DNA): TGTGCCAGCAGCTTAGCGATCGACGGGGGGGCCCGGGAGACCCAGTACTTC.

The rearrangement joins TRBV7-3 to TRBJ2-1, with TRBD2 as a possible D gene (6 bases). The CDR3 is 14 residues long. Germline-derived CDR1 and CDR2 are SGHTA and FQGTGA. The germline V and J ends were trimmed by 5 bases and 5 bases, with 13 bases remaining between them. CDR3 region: CASSLPGVHNEQFF. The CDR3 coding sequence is TGTGCCAGCAGCCTTCCGGGGGTACACAATGAGCAGTTCTTC.

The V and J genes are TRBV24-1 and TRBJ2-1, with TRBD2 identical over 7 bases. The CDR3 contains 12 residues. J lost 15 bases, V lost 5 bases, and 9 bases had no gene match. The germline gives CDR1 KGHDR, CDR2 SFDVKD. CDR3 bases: TGTGCCACCAGTGCTAGCGGCCTCAGGTGGTTCTTC. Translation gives CATSASGLRWFF.